The 2 T cell receptor beta chains below come from one sample, sequenced in a study of blood T cell repertoires in COVID-19. Sequencing was performed with immunoSEQ multiplex PCR; in TCRdb, only in-frame clones are kept and a portion is missing. The sample yields about 180,000 clones, less than 90% seen once. Sequencing was performed on peripheral blood. Receptor source: an older woman with COVID-19, enrolled during active disease.

The chain carries TRBV7-2 and TRBJ1-1; TRBD1 might be the D (5 bases). CDR1 and CDR2 (germline): SGHTA, FQGNSA. V dropped 2 bases and J dropped 4 bases, with 11 bases sitting between them. This CDR3 is 14 amino acids long. The CDR3 sequence is CASSLIGGTTEAFF. The CDR3 bases are TGTGCCAGCAGCTTAATCGGGGGGACCACTGAAGCTTTCTTT.

This clone was counted between two and nine times. V is TRBV18 and J is TRBJ1-1; TRBD1 aligns across 7 bases. Germline assignment: CDR1 KGHSH and CDR2 LQKENI. This CDR3 region has 19 residues. V shed 0 bases, J shed 0 bases, and the junction held 13 bases outside the gene matches. The CDR3 nucleotides read TGTGCCAGCTCACCACCGGGGTGGGACAGAGTATTTATGAACACTGAAGCTTTCTTT. Protein sequence: CASSPPGWDRVFMNTEAFF.